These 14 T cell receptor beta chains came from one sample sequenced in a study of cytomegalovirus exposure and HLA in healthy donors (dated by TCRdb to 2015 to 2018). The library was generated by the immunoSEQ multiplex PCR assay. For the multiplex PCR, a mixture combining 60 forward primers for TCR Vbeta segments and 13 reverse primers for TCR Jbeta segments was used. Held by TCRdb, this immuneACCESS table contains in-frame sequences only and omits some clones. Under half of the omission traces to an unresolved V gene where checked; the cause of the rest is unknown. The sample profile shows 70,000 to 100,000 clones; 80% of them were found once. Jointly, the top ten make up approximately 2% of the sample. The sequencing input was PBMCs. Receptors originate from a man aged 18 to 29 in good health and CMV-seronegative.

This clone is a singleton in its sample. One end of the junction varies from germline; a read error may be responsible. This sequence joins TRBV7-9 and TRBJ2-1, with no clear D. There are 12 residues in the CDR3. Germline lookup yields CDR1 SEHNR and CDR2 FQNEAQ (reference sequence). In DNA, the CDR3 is TGTTCCAGCAGCCTTTCGGACAATGAGCAGTTCTTC. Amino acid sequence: CSSSLSDNEQFF.

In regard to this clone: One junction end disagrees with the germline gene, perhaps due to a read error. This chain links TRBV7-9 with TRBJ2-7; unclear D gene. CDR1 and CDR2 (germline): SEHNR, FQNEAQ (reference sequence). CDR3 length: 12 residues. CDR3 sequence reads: CSSTLSPYEQYF. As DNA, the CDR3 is TGTTCCAGCACCCTAAGCCCCTACGAGCAGTACTTC.

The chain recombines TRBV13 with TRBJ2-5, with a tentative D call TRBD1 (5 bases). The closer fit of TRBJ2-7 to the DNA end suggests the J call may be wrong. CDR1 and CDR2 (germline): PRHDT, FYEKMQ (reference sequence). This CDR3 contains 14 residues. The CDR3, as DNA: TGTGCCAGCGGTTCAATGACAGAGACCTACGAGCAGTACTTC. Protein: CASGSMTETYEQYF.

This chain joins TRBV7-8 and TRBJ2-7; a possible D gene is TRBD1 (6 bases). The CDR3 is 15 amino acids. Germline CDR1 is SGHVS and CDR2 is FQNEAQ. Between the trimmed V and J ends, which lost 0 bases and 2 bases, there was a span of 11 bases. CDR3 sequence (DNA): TGTGCCAGCAGCTTAGCCGGACAGAAGACCTACGAGCAGTACTTC. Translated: CASSLAGQKTYEQYF.

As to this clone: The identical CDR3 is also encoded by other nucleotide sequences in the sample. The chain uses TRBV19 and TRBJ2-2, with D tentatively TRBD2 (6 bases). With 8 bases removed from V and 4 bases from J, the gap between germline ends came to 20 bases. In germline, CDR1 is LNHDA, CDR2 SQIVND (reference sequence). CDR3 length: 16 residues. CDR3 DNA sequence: TGTGCCAGTCACCTGGGACTTAAACCATCCACCGGGGAGCTGTTTTTT. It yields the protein CASHLGLKPSTGELFF.

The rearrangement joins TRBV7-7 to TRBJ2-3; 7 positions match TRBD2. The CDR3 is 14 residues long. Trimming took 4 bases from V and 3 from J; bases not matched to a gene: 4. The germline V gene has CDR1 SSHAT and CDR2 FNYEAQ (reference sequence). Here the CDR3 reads CASSWGGDTDTQYF. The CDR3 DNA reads TGTGCCAGCAGCTGGGGGGGGGATACAGATACGCAGTATTTT. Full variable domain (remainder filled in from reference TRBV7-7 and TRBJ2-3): GAGVSQSPRYKVTKRGQDVTLRCDPISSHATLYWYQQALGQGPEFLTYFNYEAQPDKSGLPSDRFSAERPEGSISTLTIQRTEQRDSAMYRCASSWGGDTDTQYFGPGTRLTVL.

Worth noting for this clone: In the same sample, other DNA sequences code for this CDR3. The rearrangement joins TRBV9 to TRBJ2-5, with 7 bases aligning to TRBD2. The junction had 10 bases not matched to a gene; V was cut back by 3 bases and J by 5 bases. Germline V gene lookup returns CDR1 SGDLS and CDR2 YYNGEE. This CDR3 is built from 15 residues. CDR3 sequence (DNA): TGTGCCAGCAGCGCCCACCCCGGGGAGGGGGAGACCCAGTACTTC. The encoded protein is CASSAHPGEGETQYF.

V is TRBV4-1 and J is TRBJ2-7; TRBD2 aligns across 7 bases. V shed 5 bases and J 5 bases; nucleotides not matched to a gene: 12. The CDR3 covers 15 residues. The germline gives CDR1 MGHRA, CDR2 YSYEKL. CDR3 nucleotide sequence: TGCGCCAGCAGCACCATCGGGCTAGCGGAAAACGAGCAGTACTTC. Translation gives CASSTIGLAENEQYF.

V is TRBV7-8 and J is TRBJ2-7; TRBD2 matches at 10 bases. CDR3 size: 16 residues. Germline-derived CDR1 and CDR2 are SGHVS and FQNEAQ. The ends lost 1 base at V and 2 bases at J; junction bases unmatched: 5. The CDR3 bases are TGTGCCAGCAGCTTAGATTTAGCGGGGGGTACCTACGAGCAGTACTTC. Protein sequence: CASSLDLAGGTYEQYF.

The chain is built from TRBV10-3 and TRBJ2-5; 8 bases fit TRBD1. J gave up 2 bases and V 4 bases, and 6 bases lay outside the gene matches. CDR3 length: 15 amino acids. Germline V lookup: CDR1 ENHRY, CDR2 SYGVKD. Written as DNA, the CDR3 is TGTGCCATCAGTGCCGGGACAGGCCTACAAGAGACCCAGTACTTC. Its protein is CAISAGTGLQETQYF.

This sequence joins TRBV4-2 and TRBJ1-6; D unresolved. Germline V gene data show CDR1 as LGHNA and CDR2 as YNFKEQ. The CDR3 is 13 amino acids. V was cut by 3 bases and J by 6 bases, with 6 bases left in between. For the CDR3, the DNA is TGTGCCAGCAGCCAGGAGATTAATTCACCCCTCCACTTT. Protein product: CASSQEINSPLHF.

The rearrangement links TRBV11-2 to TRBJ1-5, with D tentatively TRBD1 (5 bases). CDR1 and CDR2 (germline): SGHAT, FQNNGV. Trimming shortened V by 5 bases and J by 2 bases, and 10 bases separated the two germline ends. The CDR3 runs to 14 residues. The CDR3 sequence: CASSGGYGNQPQHF. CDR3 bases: TGTGCCAGCAGCGGGGGGTATGGCAATCAGCCCCAGCATTTT.

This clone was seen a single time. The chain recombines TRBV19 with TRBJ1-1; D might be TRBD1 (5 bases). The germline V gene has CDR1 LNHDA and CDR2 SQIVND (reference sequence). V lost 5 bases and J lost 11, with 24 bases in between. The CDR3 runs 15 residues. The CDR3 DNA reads TGTGCCAGTAGTCTATACTCTTCAGGGAACACAGGCGCTTTCTTT. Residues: CASSLYSSGNTGAFF.

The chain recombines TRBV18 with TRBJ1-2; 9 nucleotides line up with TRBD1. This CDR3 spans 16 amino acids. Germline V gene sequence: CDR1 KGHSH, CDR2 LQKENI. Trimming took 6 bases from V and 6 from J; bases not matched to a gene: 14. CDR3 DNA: TGTGCCAGCTCCCCCAACTCGGGGACAGGGCTTCATGGCTACACCTTC. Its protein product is CASSPNSGTGLHGYTF.